These 20 T cell receptor beta chains originate from one sample sequenced in a study of beta chain features in type 1 diabetes. The whole isolated RNA underwent reverse transcription, so sequencing captured expressed TCRB transcripts. Sequenced by immunoSEQ multiplex PCR; TCRdb stores in-frame clones only, minus some. The sample contains 900,000 or so clones, 15% to 20% of which appear only once. Sequenced sample: naive CD4+ T cells from blood. All receptors derive from a young woman in good health.

The chain combines TRBV27 with TRBJ1-1; possible D gene TRBD1, 6 bases. Trimming took off 4 bases at V and 4 bases at J, with 10 bases between the two ends. CDR3 size: 13 residues. Germline values: CDR1 MNHEY, CDR2 SMNVEV (reference sequence). CDR3 nucleotide sequence: TGTGCCAGCAGTTCGACAGGCGGCACTGAAGCTTTCTTT. This codes for CASSSTGGTEAFF.

This clone came up once. The chain carries TRBV6-5 and TRBJ2-3; D gene uncertain. Germline CDR1 MNHEY, CDR2 SVGAGI. The CDR3 is made up of 13 amino acids. V was trimmed by 0 bases and J by 13 bases, leaving 14 bases between them. The CDR3 nucleotides are TGTGCCAGCAGTTACTCGATGGAAGTCCGAAAGTATTTT. This gives the protein CASSYSMEVRKYF.

The rearrangement uses TRBV7-2 and TRBJ2-3; D possibly corresponds to TRBD2 (5 bases). The CDR3 is 13 amino acids. Deletions cut 3 bases from V and 3 bases from J, with 7 bases between. CDR1 SGHTA and CDR2 FQGNSA come from the germline V gene. This CDR3 reads CASSFGITDTQYF. Written as DNA, the CDR3 is TGTGCCAGCAGCTTCGGGATTACAGATACGCAGTATTTT.

The rearrangement links TRBV5-4 to TRBJ2-7; 8 bases match TRBD1. After removal of 3 bases from V and 3 bases from J, the junction contained 5 bases not matched to a gene. In germline, CDR1 is SGHNT, CDR2 YYREEE (reference sequence). The length of the CDR3 is 14 residues. The chain's CDR3 is CASSSGQADYEQYF. CDR3 nucleotide sequence: TGTGCCAGCAGCTCGGGACAGGCCGACTACGAGCAGTACTTC.

This clone has a handful of counts. The V call is TRBV27, the J call TRBJ2-7; D unresolved. The CDR3 runs 18 residues. The V end lost 3 bases, the J end lost 2 bases, and 23 bases lay between the germline ends. Germline V lookup: CDR1 MNHEY, CDR2 SMNVEV (reference sequence). The CDR3 here is CASSLYGTVGTLTYEQYF. The CDR3, as DNA: TGTGCCAGCAGTTTGTATGGCACGGTCGGAACGTTAACCTACGAGCAGTACTTC.

The sample holds a few counts of this clone. This chain uses TRBV28 with TRBJ1-2; TRBD1 might be the D (6 bases). This CDR3 spans 14 amino acids. Germline values: CDR1 MDHEN, CDR2 SYDVKM. V gave up 5 bases and J gave up 4 bases, with 14 bases separating them. The CDR3 nucleotides read TGTGCCAGCAGTACCCCGGGACACCGCTATGGCTACACCTTC. Translating gives CASSTPGHRYGYTF.

This clone turned up a few times. The V and J genes are TRBV11-2 and TRBJ1-1, with no clear D. Trimming removed 2 bases at V and 7 bases at J, with 11 bases between. The germline V gene encodes CDR1 SGHAT and CDR2 FQNNGV. The CDR3 is 13 amino acids. The CDR3 DNA reads as TGTGCCAGCAGCTTATTGGACGGAATTGAAGCTTTCTTT. Its translation is CASSLLDGIEAFF.

A remark on this clone: A single base separates this from a much larger clone, so it may be a read error. The V gene is TRBV14, the J gene TRBJ2-7; D unresolved. CDR1 and CDR2 from the germline V gene are SGHDN and FVKESK. The CDR3 has 11 amino acids. Trimming removed 5 bases from V and 3 bases from J, with 5 bases in between. The CDR3 nucleotides are TGTGCCAGCAGCATAGGCTACGAGCAGTACTTC. It specifies CASSIGYEQYF.

There are a few counts of this clone. The chain joins TRBV11-2 to TRBJ2-4, with TRBD2 as a possible D gene (6 bases). In germline, CDR1 is SGHAT, CDR2 FQNNGV. This CDR3 is 17 amino acids long. The V gene lost 4 bases and the J gene lost 4 bases, with 20 bases spanning the gap. This CDR3 is CASSSSPGVWGKNIQYF. The CDR3 region has the DNA TGTGCCAGCAGCTCTTCACCGGGAGTGTGGGGTAAAAACATTCAGTACTTC.

The table lists this clone with a few counts. The chain uses TRBV4-3 and TRBJ2-7, with D possibly being TRBD2 (6 bases). The CDR3 loop spans 15 amino acids. V dropped 1 base and J dropped 4 bases, with 14 bases sitting between them. The germline V gene encodes CDR1 LGHNA and CDR2 YSLEER. In nucleotides, the CDR3 is TGCGCCAGCAGCCAAGTTATAGCGGACCCATACGAGCAGTACTTC. This gives the protein CASSQVIADPYEQYF.

This chain connects TRBV5-6 to TRBJ2-2; D ambiguous. The germline V gene has CDR1 SGHDT and CDR2 YYEEEE. There are 13 residues in the CDR3. V lost 2 bases, J lost 6 bases, and 8 bases lay in between. The CDR3 loop is CASSFVKAGELFF. Written as DNA, the CDR3 is TGTGCCAGCAGCTTCGTAAAGGCCGGGGAGCTGTTTTTT.

This clone was recorded a few times. The J gene is TRBJ2-4, the V gene TRBV28; D may be TRBD1 or TRBD2 (6 bases each). Germline values: CDR1 MDHEN, CDR2 SYDVKM. The length of the CDR3 is 16 residues. With 6 bases removed from V and 0 bases from J, the gap between germline ends came to 15 bases. CDR3 DNA: TGTGCCAGCAGCGCCGGGGGCACCTTAGCCAAAAACATTCAGTACTTC. Amino acid sequence: CASSAGGTLAKNIQYF.

The chain couples TRBV6-6 to TRBJ2-1; D assignment may be TRBD1 or TRBD2 (5 bases each). Germline V gene sequence: CDR1 MNHNY, CDR2 SVGAGI (reference sequence). The length of the CDR3 is 14 residues. V was trimmed by 9 bases and J by 6 bases, leaving 18 bases between them. This CDR3 is CASNPSRGSNEQFF. The DNA of the CDR3 is TGTGCCAGTAACCCGTCGAGGGGCAGCAATGAGCAGTTCTTC.

The chain is built from TRBV7-6 and TRBJ2-1, with 8 bases matching TRBD2. V shed 4 bases, J shed 9 bases, and the junction held 5 bases outside the gene matches. The CDR3 consists of 13 residues. The germline V gene encodes CDR1 SGHVS and CDR2 FNYEAQ. This CDR3 is CASSSPGGGEQFF. The CDR3 nucleotides are TGTGCCAGCAGCTCCCCGGGGGGGGGTGAGCAGTTCTTC.

In this sample, this clone turned up a few times. The V gene is TRBV5-1, the J gene TRBJ2-2; 11 nucleotides agree with TRBD1. Germline-derived CDR1 and CDR2 are SGHRS and YFSETQ. Unmatched junction bases numbered 3, after V lost 4 bases and J lost 1 base. The CDR3 has 16 amino acids. This chain's CDR3 is CASSVGTGGNTGELFF. The CDR3 DNA reads TGCGCCAGCAGCGTTGGGACAGGGGGGAACACCGGGGAGCTGTTTTTT. Full variable domain (remainder filled in from reference TRBV5-1 and TRBJ2-2): KAGVTQTPRYLIKTRGQQVTLSCSPISGHRSVSWYQQTPGQGLQFLFEYFSETQRNKGNFPGRFSGRQFSNSRSEMNVSTLELGDSALYLCASSVGTGGNTGELFFGEGSRLTVL.

The sample holds a few counts of this clone. This chain connects TRBV6-5 to TRBJ2-7; 7 bases map to TRBD1. In germline, CDR1 is MNHEY, CDR2 SVGAGI. This CDR3 is 13 amino acids long. The V and J ends lost 0 bases and 6 bases, in that order; junction bases with no gene match: 2. CDR3 protein: CASSYSNRGEQYF. The CDR3 DNA reads TGTGCCAGCAGTTACTCGAACAGGGGCGAGCAGTACTTC.

In this sample, this clone turned up a few times. The rearrangement links TRBV27 to TRBJ2-6; D unresolved. V was clipped by 5 bases and J by 0 bases, with 8 bases between them. The CDR3 contains 15 residues. Germline V gene sequence: CDR1 MNHEY, CDR2 SMNVEV (reference sequence). The CDR3 bases are TGTGCCAGCAGTCCAGATCACTCTGGGGCCAACGTCCTGACTTTC. As protein: CASSPDHSGANVLTF.

The rearrangement links TRBV7-3 to TRBJ2-5; no definite D call. This CDR3 is built from 16 residues. Between the trimmed V and J ends, which lost 2 bases and 4 bases, there was a span of 17 bases. Germline lookup yields CDR1 SGHTA and CDR2 FQGTGA. The CDR3 spells CASSLDAMGTVETQYF. As DNA, the CDR3 is TGTGCCAGCAGCTTAGACGCGATGGGCACAGTAGAGACCCAGTACTTC.

This clone was seen a handful of times. This chain links TRBV5-4 with TRBJ2-5, with 9 bases that match TRBD1. Germline lookup yields CDR1 SGHNT and CDR2 YYREEE (reference sequence). The CDR3 is 14 amino acids. Trimming removed 4 bases from V and 2 bases from J; junction bases left unmatched: 3. CDR3 region: CASSRGTGQETQYF. The CDR3 DNA is TGTGCCAGCAGCCGAGGGACAGGGCAAGAGACCCAGTACTTC.

The chain employs TRBV27 and TRBJ2-3; 7 bases are a match to TRBD2. CDR3 length: 15 amino acids. The V gene end was trimmed by 8 bases and the J gene end by 3 bases; junction bases not matched to a gene: 11. Germline lookup yields CDR1 MNHEY and CDR2 SMNVEV (reference sequence). The CDR3 reads CASYPRGGSTDTQYF. CDR3 bases: TGTGCCAGCTACCCCCGCGGCGGGAGTACAGATACGCAGTATTTT.